This T cell receptor beta chain was obtained from a study of T cell responses to AZD1222 COVID-19 vaccine. Overall study results and limits: Clonal diversity may have been underestimated in mostly white British donors.

The method was immunoSEQ multiplex PCR; TCRdb's version includes in-frame clones alone and lacks a portion of them. The data hold 120,000 or so clones, with 90% observed a single time. A note on this clone: Antigen: not known.

The CDR3 spans 16 residues. V lost 4 bases, J lost 4 bases, and 4 bases stayed unmatched. The germline CDR1 and CDR2 sequences are SGHDN and FVKESK. Here the sequenced sample was peripheral blood, taken on day 0 of AZD1222 vaccination. The origin of this receptor is an adult in good health. The V call is TRBV14, the J call TRBJ2-5; 15 positions agree with TRBD2. Here the CDR3 reads CASSPGLAGGGETQYF. DNA of the CDR3: TGTGCCAGCAGCCCCGGACTAGCGGGAGGGGGAGAGACCCAGTACTTC.